The clone carrying this T cell receptor (beta chain) was counted once. This sample is part of a study of CD8 T cells in Susac syndrome. FACS was used to enrich TEMRA cells, whereas the CD8+ and CD4+ T cells were obtained by negative isolation. A quantity of roughly 0.5 to 1 ug RNA underwent reverse transcription using random hexamers. One entry per CDR3 protein results from TCRdb running MiXCR on the immunoSEQ multiplex PCR reads. Among 250,000 to 300,000 distinct CDR3 sequences listed, about 89% were seen once. V lost 2 bases and J lost 10, with 12 bases in between. The CDR3 has 14 amino acids. CDR1 is SEHNR, CDR2 FQNEAQ, per germline (reference sequence).

The rearrangement joins TRBV7-9 to TRBJ1-6; TRBD1 might be the D (5 bases). This clonotype was sampled from a human donor with multiple sclerosis. Sequencing was done on a sample of CD8+ T cells from PBMCs. CDR3 loop: CASSLIGGGSPLHF. The DNA of the CDR3 is TGTGCCAGCAGCTTAATCGGGGGAGGATCACCCCTCCACTTT.